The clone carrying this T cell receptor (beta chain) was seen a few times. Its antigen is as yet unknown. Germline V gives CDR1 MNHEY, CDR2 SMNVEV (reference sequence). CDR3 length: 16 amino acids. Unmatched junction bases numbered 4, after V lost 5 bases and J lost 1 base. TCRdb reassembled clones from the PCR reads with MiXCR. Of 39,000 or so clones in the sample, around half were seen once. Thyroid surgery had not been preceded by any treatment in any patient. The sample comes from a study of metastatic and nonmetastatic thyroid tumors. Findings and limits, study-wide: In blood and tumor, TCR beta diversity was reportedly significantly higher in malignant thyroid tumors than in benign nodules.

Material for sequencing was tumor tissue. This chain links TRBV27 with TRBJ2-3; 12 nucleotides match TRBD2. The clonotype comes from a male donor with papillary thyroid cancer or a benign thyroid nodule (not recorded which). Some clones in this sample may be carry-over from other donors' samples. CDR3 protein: CASSPRLAGGTDTQYF. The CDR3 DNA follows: TGTGCCAGCAGTCCCCGACTAGCGGGGGGCACAGATACGCAGTATTTT.